This entry concerns a single T cell receptor (beta chain). A much larger clone differs by one base, so this may be a read error. TCRdb used MiXCR to reprocess the reads, holding one entry per CDR3 protein. The table lists 97,000 or so distinct CDR3 sequences, 16% of them singletons. The V gene lost 3 bases and the J gene lost 6 bases, with 9 bases spanning the gap. CDR3 length: 12 residues. The data were taken from a study of T cell repertoires in cytomegalovirus infection. The J gene is TRBJ2-7, the V gene TRBV12-3 or TRBV12-4; no reliable D call. The receptor comes from a human donor in good health (CMV status not recorded). Some clones in this sample may be carry-over from other donors' samples. Sequenced: PBMCs. The CDR3 loop is CASSLVRIEQYF. CDR3 DNA sequence: TGTGCCAGCAGTTTGGTCAGGATCGAGCAGTACTTC.